Below are 14 T cell receptor beta chains sequenced from a single sample in a study of control samples from healthy donors and cancer patients (dated by TCRdb to about 2020). The library was built by means of the immunoSEQ multiplex PCR assay. Sourced from immuneACCESS, this table was stored by TCRdb with only in-frame sequences that have V and J called. A share of the clones is absent; for the studies checked, an unresolved V gene accounts for under half, and the remainder has no known explanation. The table for this sample lists around 53,000 clones; 80% to 90% of them were counted only once. Roughly 2.8% of the sample is in the top ten clones. The sample comprised PBMCs. These receptors came from a woman between 45 and 65 years old with lung cancer.

This chain connects TRBV3-1 (or the pseudogene TRBV3-2) to TRBJ2-7; D might be TRBD1 (6 bases). The CDR3 is 14 residues long. Trimming took off 4 bases at V and 2 bases at J, with 12 bases between the two ends. Germline V gene data show CDR1 as LGHDT and CDR2 as YNNKEL (reference sequence). The CDR3 DNA is TGTGCCAGCAGCCCACAGGGATCGGCCTACGAGCAGTACTTC. Amino acid sequence: CASSPQGSAYEQYF.

The chain carries TRBV4-3 and TRBJ1-1; D remains unclear. Trimming removed 1 base from V and 1 base from J, with 10 bases in between. The CDR3 is 15 residues long. The germline V gene has CDR1 LGHNA and CDR2 YSLEER. DNA for the CDR3: TGCGCCAGCAGCCAAGCTTGGGTCGAGAACACTGAAGCTTTCTTT. Protein: CASSQAWVENTEAFF.

A note on this clone: The junction shows a germline mismatch at one end, possibly a read error. Additional DNA sequences in this sample encode the identical CDR3. The chain joins TRBV7-8 to TRBJ1-3, with a tentative D call TRBD1 (5 bases). This CDR3 is built from 15 residues. Germline CDR1 reads SGHVS; CDR2 reads FQNEAQ. In DNA, the CDR3 is TGCGCCAGCAGCTTGGTAGGGACTCCTGGAAACACCATATATTTT. Amino acids: CASSLVGTPGNTIYF.

The J gene is TRBJ2-5, the V gene TRBV18, with no clear D. The CDR3 spans 14 residues. Trimming removed 0 bases from V and 8 bases from J, with 13 bases in between. In germline, CDR1 is KGHSH, CDR2 LQKENI. CDR3 sequence (DNA): TGTGCCAGCTCACCACCGTCTAGGGCCGAAACCCAGTACTTC. Amino acids: CASSPPSRAETQYF. Filled out from reference TRBV18 and TRBJ2-5, the complete variable domain reads NAGVMQNPRHLVRRRGQEARLRCSPMKGHSHVYWYRQLPEEGLKFMVYLQKENIIDESGMPKERFSAEFPKEGPSILRIQQVVRGDSAAYFCASSPPSRAETQYFGPGTRLLVL.

This chain connects TRBV12-3 or TRBV12-4 to TRBJ1-1; no clear D. V gave up 2 bases and J gave up 5 bases, with 6 bases separating them. The CDR3 spans 12 residues. This CDR3 is CASSLKMTEAFF. The CDR3 nucleotides are TGTGCCAGCAGTTTAAAGATGACTGAAGCTTTCTTT.

The genes are TRBV4-1 and TRBJ1-4, with D maybe TRBD1 (6 bases). The V gene's germline CDR1 is MGHRA and CDR2 YSYEKL. Trimming shortened V by 1 base and J by 2 bases, and 8 bases separated the two germline ends. The CDR3 has 15 amino acids. Here the CDR3 reads CASSQAGQTNEKLFF. CDR3 DNA sequence: TGCGCCAGCAGCCAAGCTGGACAGACTAATGAAAAACTGTTTTTT.

This CDR3 is CASKHEGAVTGELFF. In DNA form, the CDR3 reads TGTGCCAGCAAGCATGAGGGGGCAGTCACCGGGGAGCTGTTTTTT. The chain has TRBV5-5 and TRBJ2-2; 7 nucleotides match TRBD1. V lost 6 bases to trimming and J lost 4 bases; unmatched junction nucleotides: 9. CDR1 and CDR2 from the germline V gene are SGHKS and YYEKEE (reference sequence). CDR3 length equals 15 residues.

The rearrangement links TRBV19 to TRBJ2-7; TRBD1 agrees at 10 bases. The CDR3 has 15 residues. Trimming removed 4 bases from V and 2 bases from J; junction bases left unmatched: 5. The germline CDR1 and CDR2 sequences are LNHDA and SQIVND (reference sequence). The CDR3, as DNA: TGTGCCAGTAGTACCGGACAGGGGGAGACCTACGAGCAGTACTTC. It is translated as CASSTGQGETYEQYF.

Here the CDR3 DNA reads TGTGCCAGCAGCTTACAGGGGGAAGCCTACGAGCAGTACTTC. Amino acids: CASSLQGEAYEQYF. The V gene is TRBV9, the J gene TRBJ2-7; 8 bases match TRBD1. Germline values: CDR1 SGDLS, CDR2 YYNGEE. This CDR3 has 14 amino acids. J lost 2 bases, V lost 4 bases, and 5 bases had no gene match.

The chain links TRBV4-3 to TRBJ1-2; D unclear. From germline, CDR1 is LGHNA and CDR2 YSLEER. V dropped 3 bases and J dropped 4 bases, with 6 bases sitting between them. CDR3 size: 12 residues. CDR3 in amino acids: CASSQGIYGYTF. The CDR3 DNA is TGCGCCAGCAGCCAGGGGATCTATGGCTACACCTTC.

The chain recombines TRBV7-9 with TRBJ1-6; TRBD1 matches 7 bases. Germline V gene sequence: CDR1 SEHNR, CDR2 FQNEAQ (reference sequence). With 1 base clipped from V and 8 bases from J, the junction kept 17 bases outside the gene matches. This CDR3 has 19 residues. The CDR3: CASSLGTGTSNGSHSPLHF. CDR3 DNA sequence: TGTGCCAGCAGCTTAGGGACAGGTACATCCAACGGTTCGCATTCACCCCTCCACTTT.

V usage is TRBV19 and J usage is TRBJ1-5, with a weak D call TRBD1 (6 bases). V gave up 1 base and J gave up 4 bases, with 11 bases separating them. The CDR3 extends over 15 amino acids. The germline V gene has CDR1 LNHDA and CDR2 SQIVND (reference sequence). The CDR3: CASSIGTGQNQPQHF. Here the CDR3 DNA reads TGTGCCAGTAGTATAGGAACAGGACAGAATCAGCCCCAGCATTTT.

The table lists this clone with a count of one. This chain connects TRBV5-4 to TRBJ1-1, with TRBD1 matching 7 bases. Trimming at V came to 4 bases and at J to 4 bases, leaving 13 bases not matched to a gene. Germline V gene sequence: CDR1 SGHNT, CDR2 YYREEE (reference sequence). The CDR3 is made up of 16 amino acids. The CDR3 sequence is CASSPGQLFWSTEAFF. CDR3 nucleotides: TGTGCCAGCAGCCCGGGACAGCTTTTCTGGAGCACTGAAGCTTTCTTT.

The genes are TRBV7-2 and TRBJ1-6; unclear D gene. V lost 4 bases, J lost 5 bases, and 9 bases lay in between. The CDR3 has 14 amino acids. In germline, CDR1 is SGHTA, CDR2 FQGNSA. The CDR3 protein is CASSSRQNNSPLHF. The CDR3 DNA sequence: TGTGCCAGCAGCTCAAGGCAGAATAATTCACCCCTCCACTTT.